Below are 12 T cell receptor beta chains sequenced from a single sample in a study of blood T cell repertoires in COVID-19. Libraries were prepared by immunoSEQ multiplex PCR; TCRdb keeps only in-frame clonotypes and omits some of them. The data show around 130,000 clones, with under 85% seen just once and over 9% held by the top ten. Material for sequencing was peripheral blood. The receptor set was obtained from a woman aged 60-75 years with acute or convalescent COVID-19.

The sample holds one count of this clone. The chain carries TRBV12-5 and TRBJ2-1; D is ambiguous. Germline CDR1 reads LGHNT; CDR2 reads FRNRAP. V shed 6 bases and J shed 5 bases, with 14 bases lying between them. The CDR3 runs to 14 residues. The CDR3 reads CASGGRWQNNEQFF. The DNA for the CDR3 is TGTGCTAGTGGGGGCCGGTGGCAGAACAATGAGCAGTTCTTC.

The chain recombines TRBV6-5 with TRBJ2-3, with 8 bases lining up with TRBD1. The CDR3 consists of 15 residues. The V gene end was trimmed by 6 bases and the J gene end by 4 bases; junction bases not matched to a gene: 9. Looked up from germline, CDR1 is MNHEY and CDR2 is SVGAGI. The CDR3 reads CASRSGTGGADTQYF. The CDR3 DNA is TGTGCCAGCAGGTCCGGGACAGGTGGGGCAGATACGCAGTATTTT.

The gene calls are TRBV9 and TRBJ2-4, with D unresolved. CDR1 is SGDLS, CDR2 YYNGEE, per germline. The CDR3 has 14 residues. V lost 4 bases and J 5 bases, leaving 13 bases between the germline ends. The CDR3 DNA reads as TGTGCCAGCAGCCGACGAGGCGCCGAAAACATTCAGTACTTC. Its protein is CASSRRGAENIQYF.

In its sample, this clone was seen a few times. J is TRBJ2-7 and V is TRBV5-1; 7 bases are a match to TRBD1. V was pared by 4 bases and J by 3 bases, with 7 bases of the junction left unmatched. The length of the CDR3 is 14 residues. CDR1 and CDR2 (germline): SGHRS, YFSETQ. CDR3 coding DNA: TGCGCCAGCAGCCCGTCGGGACAGTACTACGAGCAGTACTTC. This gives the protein CASSPSGQYYEQYF.

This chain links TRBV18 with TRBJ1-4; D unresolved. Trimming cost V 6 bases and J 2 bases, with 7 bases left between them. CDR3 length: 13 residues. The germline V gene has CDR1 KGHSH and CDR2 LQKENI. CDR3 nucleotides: TGTGCCAGCTCCGACGGGACTAATGAAAAACTGTTTTTT. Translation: CASSDGTNEKLFF.

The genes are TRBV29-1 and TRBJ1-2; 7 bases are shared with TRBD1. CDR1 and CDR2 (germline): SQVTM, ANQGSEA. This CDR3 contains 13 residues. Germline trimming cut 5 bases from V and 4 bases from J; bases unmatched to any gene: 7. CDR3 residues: CSVSRDSSYGYTF. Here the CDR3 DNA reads TGCAGCGTTTCCCGGGACAGTAGCTATGGCTACACCTTC.

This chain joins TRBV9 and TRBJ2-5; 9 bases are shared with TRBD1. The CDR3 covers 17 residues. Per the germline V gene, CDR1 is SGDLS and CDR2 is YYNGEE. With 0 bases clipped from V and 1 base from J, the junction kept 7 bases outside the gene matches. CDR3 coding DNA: TGTGCCAGCAGCGTAGGAATTGGGACAGGGAGCCAAGAGACCCAGTACTTC. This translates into CASSVGIGTGSQETQYF.

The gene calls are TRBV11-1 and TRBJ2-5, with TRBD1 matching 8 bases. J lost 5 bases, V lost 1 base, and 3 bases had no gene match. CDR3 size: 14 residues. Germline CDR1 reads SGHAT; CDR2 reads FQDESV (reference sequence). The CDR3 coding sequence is TGTGCCAGCAGCTTAGGACAGGGGCGGGAGACCCAGTACTTC. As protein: CASSLGQGRETQYF.

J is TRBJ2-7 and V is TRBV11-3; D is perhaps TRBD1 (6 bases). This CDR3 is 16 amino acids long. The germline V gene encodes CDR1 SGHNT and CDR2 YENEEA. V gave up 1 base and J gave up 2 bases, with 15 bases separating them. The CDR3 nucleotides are TGTGCCAGCAGCTTAGTGGGGGCCCCACACCCCTACGAGCAGTACGTC. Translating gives CASSLVGAPHPYEQYV.

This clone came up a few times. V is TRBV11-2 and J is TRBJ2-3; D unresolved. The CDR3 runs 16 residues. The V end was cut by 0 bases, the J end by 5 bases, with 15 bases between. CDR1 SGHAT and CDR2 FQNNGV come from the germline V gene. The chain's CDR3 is CASSLDGDPLGDTQYF. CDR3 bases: TGTGCCAGCAGCTTAGATGGTGATCCCCTCGGAGATACGCAGTATTTT.

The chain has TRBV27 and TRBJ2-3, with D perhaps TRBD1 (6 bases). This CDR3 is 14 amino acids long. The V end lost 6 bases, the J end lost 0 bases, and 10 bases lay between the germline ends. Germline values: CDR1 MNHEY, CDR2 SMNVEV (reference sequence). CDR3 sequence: CASRPGHSTDTQYF. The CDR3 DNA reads TGTGCCAGCAGGCCGGGACATAGCACAGATACGCAGTATTTT.

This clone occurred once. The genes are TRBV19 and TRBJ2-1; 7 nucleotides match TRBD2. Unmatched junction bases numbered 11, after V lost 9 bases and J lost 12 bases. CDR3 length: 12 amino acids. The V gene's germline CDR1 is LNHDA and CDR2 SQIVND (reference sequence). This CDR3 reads CASSRGEGRQFF. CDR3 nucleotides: TGTGCCAGCTCCCGGGGGGAAGGGAGGCAGTTCTTC. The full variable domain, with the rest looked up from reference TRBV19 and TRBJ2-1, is DGGITQSPKYLFRKEGQNVTLSCEQNLNHDAMYWYRQDPGQGLRLIYYSQIVNDFQKGDIAEGYSVSREKKESFPLTVTSAQKNPTAFYLCASSRGEGRQFFGPGTRLTVL.